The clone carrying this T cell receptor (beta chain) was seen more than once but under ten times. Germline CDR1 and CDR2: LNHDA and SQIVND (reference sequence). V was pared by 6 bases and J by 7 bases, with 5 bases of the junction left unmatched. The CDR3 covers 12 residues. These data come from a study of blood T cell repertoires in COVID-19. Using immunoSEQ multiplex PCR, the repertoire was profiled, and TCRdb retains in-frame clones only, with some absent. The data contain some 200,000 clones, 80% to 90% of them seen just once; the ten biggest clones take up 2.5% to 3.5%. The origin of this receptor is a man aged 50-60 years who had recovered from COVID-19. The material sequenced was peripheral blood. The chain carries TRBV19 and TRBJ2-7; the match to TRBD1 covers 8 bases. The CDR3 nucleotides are TGTGCCAGTAGGCAGGGGGCGGGGGAGCAGTACTTC. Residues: CASRQGAGEQYF.